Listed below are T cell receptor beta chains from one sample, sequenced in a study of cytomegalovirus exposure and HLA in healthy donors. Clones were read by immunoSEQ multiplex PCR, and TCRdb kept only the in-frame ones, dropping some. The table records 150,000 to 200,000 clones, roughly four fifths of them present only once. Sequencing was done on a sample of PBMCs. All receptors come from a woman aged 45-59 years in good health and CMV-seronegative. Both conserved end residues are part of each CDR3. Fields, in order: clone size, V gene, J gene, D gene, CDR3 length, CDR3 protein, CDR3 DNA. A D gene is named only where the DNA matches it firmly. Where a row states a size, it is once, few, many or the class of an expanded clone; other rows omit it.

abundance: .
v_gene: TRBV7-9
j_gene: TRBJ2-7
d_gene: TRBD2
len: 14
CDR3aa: CASSLEAGVGEQYF
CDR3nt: TGTGCCAGCAGCTTAGAAGCGGGAGTAGGGGAGCAGTACTTC

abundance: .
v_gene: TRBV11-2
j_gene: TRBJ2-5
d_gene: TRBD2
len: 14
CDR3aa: CASSSSGGPGTQYF
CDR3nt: TGTGCCAGCAGCTCCAGCGGGGGCCCAGGGACCCAGTACTTC

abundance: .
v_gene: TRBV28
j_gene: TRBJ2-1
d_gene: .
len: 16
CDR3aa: CASSLFYRGSYNEQFF
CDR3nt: TGTGCCAGCAGTTTGTTTTACCGGGGATCGTACAATGAGCAGTTCTTC

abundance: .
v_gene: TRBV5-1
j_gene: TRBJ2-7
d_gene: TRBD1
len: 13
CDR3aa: CATFTGATYEQYF
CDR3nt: TGCGCCACATTCACAGGGGCGACCTACGAGCAGTACTTC

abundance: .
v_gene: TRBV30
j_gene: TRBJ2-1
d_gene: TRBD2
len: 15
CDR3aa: CAAPLAGGGYNEQFF
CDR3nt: TGTGCCGCACCCCTAGCGGGAGGGGGGTACAATGAGCAGTTCTTC

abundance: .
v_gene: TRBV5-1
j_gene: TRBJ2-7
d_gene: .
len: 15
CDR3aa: CASSLDGNTPYEQYF
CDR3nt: TGCGCCAGCAGCTTGGACGGGAATACTCCCTACGAGCAGTACTTC

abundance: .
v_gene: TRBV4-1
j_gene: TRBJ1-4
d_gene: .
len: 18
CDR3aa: CASSRTPKPGHLNEKLFF
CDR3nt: TGCGCCAGCAGCCGCACTCCGAAACCGGGACACCTTAATGAAAAACTGTTTTTT

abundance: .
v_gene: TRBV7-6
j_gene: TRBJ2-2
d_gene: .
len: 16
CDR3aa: CASSLGGQANTGELFF
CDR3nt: TGTGCCAGCAGCTTAGGTGGGCAGGCCAACACCGGGGAGCTGTTTTTT

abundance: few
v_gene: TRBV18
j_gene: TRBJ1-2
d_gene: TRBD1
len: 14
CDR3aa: CASSLTGTDYGYTF
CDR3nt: TGTGCCAGCTCACTGACCGGGACAGACTATGGCTACACCTTC

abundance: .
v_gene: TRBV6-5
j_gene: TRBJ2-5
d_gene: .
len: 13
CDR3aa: CASRPWAQETQYF
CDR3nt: TGTGCCAGCAGACCATGGGCCCAAGAGACCCAGTACTTC

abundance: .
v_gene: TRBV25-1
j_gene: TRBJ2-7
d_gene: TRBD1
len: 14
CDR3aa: CASRPGQGSHEQYF
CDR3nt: TGTGCCAGCAGGCCGGGACAGGGGTCCCACGAGCAGTACTTC

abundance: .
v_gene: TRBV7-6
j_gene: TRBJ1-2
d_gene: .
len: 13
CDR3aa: CASSPRENYGYTF
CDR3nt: TGTGCCAGCAGCCCACGGGAAAACTATGGCTACACCTTC

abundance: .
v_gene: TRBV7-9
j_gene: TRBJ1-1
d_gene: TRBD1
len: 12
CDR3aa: CASSRGQIEAFF
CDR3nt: TGTGCCAGCAGCAGGGGACAGATTGAAGCTTTCTTT

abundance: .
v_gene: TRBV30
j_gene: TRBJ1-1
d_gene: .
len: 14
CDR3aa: CAWAYGGDRPEAFF
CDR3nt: TGTGCCTGGGCTTACGGGGGGGATAGGCCTGAAGCTTTCTTT

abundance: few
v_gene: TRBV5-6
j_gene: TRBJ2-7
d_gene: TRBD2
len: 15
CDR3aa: CASSSLAGGRGEQYF
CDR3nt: TGTGCCAGCAGCTCTTTAGCGGGAGGGCGAGGCGAGCAGTACTTC

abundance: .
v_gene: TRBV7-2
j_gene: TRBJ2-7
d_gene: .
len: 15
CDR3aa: CASSLTDGSSYEQYF
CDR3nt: TGTGCCAGCAGCTTGACCGACGGGAGCTCCTACGAGCAGTACTTC

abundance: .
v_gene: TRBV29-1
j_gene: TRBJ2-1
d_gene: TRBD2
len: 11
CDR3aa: CSGLTAGDAFF
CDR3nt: TGCAGCGGACTTACAGCGGGAGATGCGTTCTTC

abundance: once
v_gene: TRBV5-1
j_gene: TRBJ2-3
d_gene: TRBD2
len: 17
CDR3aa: CASSLLILRESPFTQYF
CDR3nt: TGCGCCAGCAGCCTCCTAATTCTGCGGGAGTCTCCGTTTACGCAGTATTTT

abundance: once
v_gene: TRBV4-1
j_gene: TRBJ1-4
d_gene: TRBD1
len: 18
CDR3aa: CASSQDPGQALGYEKLFF
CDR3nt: TGCGCCAGCAGCCAAGATCCGGGACAGGCCCTGGGGTATGAAAAACTGTTTTTT

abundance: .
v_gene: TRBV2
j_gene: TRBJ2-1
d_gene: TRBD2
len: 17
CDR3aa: CASSEKSLAGMSDEQFF
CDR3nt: TGTGCCAGCAGTGAAAAATCCCTAGCGGGGATGTCGGATGAGCAGTTCTTC

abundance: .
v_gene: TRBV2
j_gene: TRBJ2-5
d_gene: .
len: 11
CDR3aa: CAPRDQETQYF
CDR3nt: TGTGCGCCCCGGGACCAAGAGACCCAGTACTTC

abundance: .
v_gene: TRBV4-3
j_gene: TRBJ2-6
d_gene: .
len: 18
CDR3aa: CASSQEHRGASGANVLTF
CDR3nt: TGCGCCAGCAGCCAGGAACATAGGGGTGCCTCTGGGGCCAACGTCCTGACTTTC

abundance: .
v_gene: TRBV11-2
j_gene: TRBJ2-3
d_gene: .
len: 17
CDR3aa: CASSWALTGGPTDTQYF
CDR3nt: TGTGCCAGCAGCTGGGCTCTGACGGGGGGCCCCACAGATACGCAGTATTTT

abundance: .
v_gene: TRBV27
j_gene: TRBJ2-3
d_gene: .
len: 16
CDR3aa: CASSPRTGGGADTQYF
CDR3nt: TGTGCCAGCAGTCCAAGGACAGGTGGAGGGGCAGATACGCAGTATTTT

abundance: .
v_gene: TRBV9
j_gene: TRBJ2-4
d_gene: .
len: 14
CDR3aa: CASSAGTTKNSQYF
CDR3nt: TGTGCCAGCAGCGCCGGGACAACAAAAAACAGTCAGTACTTC

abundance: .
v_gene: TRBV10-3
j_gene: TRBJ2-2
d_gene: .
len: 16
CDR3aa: CATTAATNRRGGELFF
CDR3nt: TGTGCCACTACCGCCGCCACCAACCGAAGGGGCGGGGAGCTGTTTTTT

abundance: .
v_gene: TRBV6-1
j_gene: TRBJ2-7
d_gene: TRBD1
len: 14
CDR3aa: CASSARDRPYEQYF
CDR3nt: TGTGCCAGCAGTGCCCGGGACAGGCCCTACGAGCAGTACTTC

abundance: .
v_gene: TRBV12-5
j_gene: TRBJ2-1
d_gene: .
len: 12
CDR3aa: CASGFTNGEQFF
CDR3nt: TGTGCTAGTGGTTTCACTAACGGTGAGCAGTTCTTC

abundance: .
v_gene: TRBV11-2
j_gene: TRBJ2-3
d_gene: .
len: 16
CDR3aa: CASSPQGGQSTDTQYF
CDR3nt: TGTGCCAGCAGCCCTCAGGGGGGACAAAGCACAGATACGCAGTATTTT

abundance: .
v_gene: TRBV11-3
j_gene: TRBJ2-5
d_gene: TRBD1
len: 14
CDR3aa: CASSLARGRETQYF
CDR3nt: TGTGCCAGCAGCTTAGCCAGGGGGCGGGAGACCCAGTACTTC

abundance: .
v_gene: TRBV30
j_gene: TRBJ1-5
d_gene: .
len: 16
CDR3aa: CAWSSSGLGGNQPQHF
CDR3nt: TGTGCCTGGAGTTCCAGCGGGCTCGGGGGGAATCAGCCCCAGCATTTT

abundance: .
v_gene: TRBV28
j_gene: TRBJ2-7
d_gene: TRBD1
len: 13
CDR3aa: CASSGTVSYEQYF
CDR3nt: TGTGCCAGCTCCGGGACAGTCTCCTACGAGCAGTACTTC

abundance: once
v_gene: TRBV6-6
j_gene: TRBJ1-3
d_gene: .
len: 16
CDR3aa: CASSYPDRFSGNTIYF
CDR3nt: TGTGCCAGCAGTTACCCCGACAGGTTCTCTGGAAACACCATATATTTT